This T cell receptor (beta chain) was identified in a study of blood T cell repertoires in COVID-19. Study-level information: Acute-phase and convalescent COVID-19 samples originated in the United States, Italy and Spain. The analysed material was cDNA or gDNA that came from T cells, B-cell-depleted T cells, or PBMCs.

Followed longitudinally, the Seattle patients had been enrolled during active infection. This CDR3 contains 16 residues. Trimming took 1 base from V and 6 from J; bases not matched to a gene: 8. Germline CDR1 reads LGHNA; CDR2 reads YSLEER. This clone was found a few times. Original processing methods: Cell counts per sample came from amplifying reference gene primers. Sequenced by immunoSEQ multiplex PCR; TCRdb stores in-frame clones only, minus some. V, J and clone size are those of that table, while D and trimming were read from the DNA. The sample lists tens of thousands of clones, 75% to 85% occurring once.

The clonotype was recovered from a woman between 70 and 85 years old with COVID-19, enrolled during active disease. Sequenced material: peripheral blood. The rearrangement joins TRBV4-3 to TRBJ1-4; 7 bases align to TRBD1. The CDR3, as DNA: TGCGCCAGCAGCCAAGTTGCGACAGGGCGGGATGAAAAACTGTTTTTT. Translating it yields CASSQVATGRDEKLFF.